Below are 25 T cell receptor beta chains sequenced from a single sample in a study of shared clonotypes between healthy human individuals. Profiling relied on immunoSEQ multiplex PCR, and the TCRdb table lists in-frame clones only, not all of them. The sample has 1,500,000 or so clones, about 96% seen once; the top ten hold more than 0.9%. Sequenced material: naive CD4+ T cells sorted from blood. The subset was: CD45RA+ positively selected. The receptors stem from a man younger than 40 in good health.

The chain links TRBV28 to TRBJ2-7, with TRBD2 as a possible D gene (6 bases). The CDR3 extends over 14 amino acids. The germline V gene has CDR1 MDHEN and CDR2 SYDVKM. Trimming left V 7 bases short and J 2 bases short, with 15 bases between. The CDR3 region has the DNA TGTGCCAGCACCACCCAGGGAGGAACCTACGAGCAGTACTTC. It is translated as CASTTQGGTYEQYF. The whole variable domain, filled in from reference TRBV28 and TRBJ2-7, reads DVKVTQSSRYLVKRTGEKVFLECVQDMDHENMFWYRQDPGLGLRLIYFSYDVKMKEKGDIPEGYSVSREKKERFSLILESASTNQTSMYLCASTTQGGTYEQYFGPGTRLTVT.

V and J are TRBV6-1 and TRBJ1-1, with D possibly TRBD1 on 5 matching bases. The CDR3 runs 14 residues. The germline gives CDR1 MNHNS, CDR2 SASEGT. V lost 8 bases and J lost 0, with 13 bases in between. CDR3 sequence: CASVPGGMNTEAFF. In nucleotides, the CDR3 is TGTGCCAGCGTCCCGGGGGGGATGAACACTGAAGCTTTCTTT.

The chain recombines TRBV15 with TRBJ2-7, with D possibly being TRBD1 (6 bases). CDR1 and CDR2 (germline): LNHNV, YYDKDF (reference sequence). Trimming cost V 5 bases and J 7 bases, with 18 bases left between them. This CDR3 is 14 amino acids long. The CDR3 DNA is TGTGCCACCAGCGCCAACCCGGGACAAAGGGAGCAGTACTTC. This gives the protein CATSANPGQREQYF.

Notes on this clone: Other DNA variants within this sample encode the same CDR3. The chain uses TRBV18 and TRBJ2-5, with D unclear. The CDR3 consists of 13 residues. In germline, CDR1 is KGHSH, CDR2 LQKENI. Trimming shortened V by 2 bases and J by 5 bases, and 9 bases separated the two germline ends. The CDR3 bases are TGTGCCAGCTCACCAAGACTCGGGGAGACCCAGTACTTC. Translating gives CASSPRLGETQYF.

The chain links TRBV6-6 to TRBJ2-7; D gene uncertain. From germline, CDR1 is MNHNY and CDR2 SVGAGI (reference sequence). V was shortened by 6 bases and J by 2 bases, with 17 bases between the two germline ends. The CDR3 loop spans 15 amino acids. CDR3 in amino acids: CASSRRLNNPYEQYF. In DNA form, the CDR3 reads TGTGCCAGCAGCCGCCGGCTTAACAATCCCTACGAGCAGTACTTC.

The chain is built from TRBV28 and TRBJ1-1, with unresolved D. The CDR3 loop spans 13 amino acids. The germline V gene has CDR1 MDHEN and CDR2 SYDVKM. With 6 bases removed from V and 1 base from J, the gap between germline ends came to 9 bases. The CDR3 region has the DNA TGTGCCAGCAGAATTAAACCGAACACTGAAGCTTTCTTT. Translation: CASRIKPNTEAFF.

This clone appeared once. The gene calls are TRBV28 and TRBJ1-5; D remains ambiguous. This CDR3 contains 13 residues. The germline CDR1 and CDR2 sequences are MDHEN and SYDVKM. V was cut by 5 bases and J by 5 bases, with 10 bases left in between. The CDR3 reads CASSPGQHQPQHF. The CDR3, as DNA: TGTGCCAGCAGTCCGGGCCAGCATCAGCCCCAGCATTTT.

The chain is built from TRBV6-1 and TRBJ2-6, with no clear D. The CDR3 covers 13 residues. Trimming pared 10 bases from V and 0 bases from J, leaving 7 bases between. Germline loops: CDR1 MNHNS, CDR2 SASEGT. CDR3 nucleotides: TGTGCCACCATGGGCTCTGGGGCCAACGTCCTGACTTTC. It translates to CATMGSGANVLTF.

The chain is built from TRBV5-1 and TRBJ2-3; the D gene is possibly TRBD1 (6 bases). In germline, CDR1 is SGHRS, CDR2 YFSETQ. V was shortened by 6 bases and J by 2 bases, with 13 bases between the two germline ends. CDR3 size: 14 residues. CDR3: CASTRGKHTDTQYF. The CDR3 DNA sequence: TGCGCCAGCACCAGGGGAAAGCACACAGATACGCAGTATTTT.

This clone was seen just once. The chain combines TRBV5-1 with TRBJ2-7; TRBD1 aligns across 10 bases. The junction had 7 bases not matched to a gene; V was cut back by 4 bases and J by 3 bases. The CDR3 is 15 amino acids. The germline gives CDR1 SGHRS, CDR2 YFSETQ. The CDR3 coding sequence is TGCGCCAGCAGCCGGGACAGGGGTTTTTTCTACGAGCAGTACTTC. This codes for CASSRDRGFFYEQYF.

The V gene is TRBV6-5, the J gene TRBJ2-5; D not certain. This CDR3 is built from 11 residues. Germline V gives CDR1 MNHEY, CDR2 SVGAGI. Trimming removed 7 bases from V and 4 bases from J, with 7 bases in between. CDR3 residues: CASTHLETQYF. The CDR3 region has the DNA TGTGCCAGCACCCACCTAGAGACCCAGTACTTC.

V is TRBV27 and J is TRBJ2-1; maybe TRBD1 (6 bases). The V and J ends lost 6 bases and 4 bases respectively, with 16 bases between them. CDR1 is MNHEY, CDR2 SMNVEV, per germline (reference sequence). The CDR3 length is 15 residues. CDR3 DNA sequence: TGTGCCAGCAGGAATTCGTGGGGACAATACAATGAGCAGTTCTTC. Protein sequence: CASRNSWGQYNEQFF.

This clone was counted once. The rearrangement uses TRBV5-1 and TRBJ2-4, with D perhaps TRBD1 (5 bases). The CDR3 has 14 amino acids. Trimming left V 0 bases short and J 8 bases short, with 12 bases between. Germline CDR1 and CDR2: SGHRS and YFSETQ. CDR3 protein: CASSLVGAGDIQYF. For the CDR3, the DNA is TGCGCCAGCAGCTTGGTTGGGGCTGGAGACATTCAGTACTTC.

To note about this clone: Other DNA sequences in the same sample also yield this CDR3. The chain carries TRBV11-2 and TRBJ2-5; 8 bases fit TRBD2. The ends lost 1 base at V and 5 bases at J; junction bases unmatched: 6. CDR3 size: 15 residues. Per germline, CDR1 SGHAT and CDR2 FQNNGV. The CDR3 nucleotides are TGTGCCAGCAGCTTAGGGGCTAGCGGGCGGGAGACCCAGTACTTC. Protein: CASSLGASGRETQYF.

V and J are TRBV11-2 and TRBJ2-7; 7 nucleotides agree with TRBD1. J gave up 5 bases and V 5 bases, and 12 bases lay outside the gene matches. This CDR3 has 15 residues. Germline-derived CDR1 and CDR2 are SGHAT and FQNNGV. The CDR3 protein is CASSRTGALNHEQYF. The CDR3 nucleotides read TGTGCCAGCAGCCGTACAGGGGCCCTCAACCACGAGCAGTACTTC.

The V gene is TRBV18, the J gene TRBJ2-3, with D unresolved. Looked up from germline, CDR1 is KGHSH and CDR2 is LQKENI. The ends were cut back, 8 bases at V and 3 bases at J, with 15 bases in the middle. The CDR3 consists of 14 residues. The CDR3 DNA is TGTGCCAGCCACGACATGAAGGGAACAGATACGCAGTATTTT. Translating gives CASHDMKGTDTQYF.

Comments on this clone: In the same sample, other DNA sequences code for this CDR3. This chain connects TRBV5-1 to TRBJ1-1, with D unclear. The CDR3 totals 14 residues. V lost 1 base, J lost 1 base, and 8 bases lay in between. Germline V gene lookup returns CDR1 SGHRS and CDR2 YFSETQ. CDR3 nucleotides: TGCGCCAGCAGCTTGAAGGGTGGGAACACTGAAGCTTTCTTT. Translation gives CASSLKGGNTEAFF.

J is TRBJ2-7 and V is TRBV27; D unclear. Trimming removed 5 bases at V and 0 bases at J, with 11 bases between. Per the germline V gene, CDR1 is MNHEY and CDR2 is SMNVEV (reference sequence). CDR3 length: 14 residues. The CDR3 is CASSVGYGSYEQYF. The CDR3 DNA is TGTGCCAGCAGTGTGGGGTATGGCTCCTACGAGCAGTACTTC.

The rearrangement uses TRBV10-3 and TRBJ2-7; 7 nucleotides agree with TRBD2. The V gene end was trimmed by 2 bases and the J gene end by 3 bases; junction bases not matched to a gene: 10. The CDR3 extends over 16 amino acids. Looked up from germline, CDR1 is ENHRY and CDR2 is SYGVKD. CDR3 coding DNA: TGTGCCATCAGTGAGCCCCCGGGAGGTGGATACTACGAGCAGTACTTC. Translation gives CAISEPPGGGYYEQYF.

The chain links TRBV15 to TRBJ2-7; D may correspond to TRBD1 or TRBD2 (5 bases each). The CDR3 is 16 amino acids. V shed 1 base and J shed 4 bases, with 17 bases lying between them. Germline V gene sequence: CDR1 LNHNV, CDR2 YYDKDF (reference sequence). This CDR3 reads CATSRGAAGREYEQYF. The CDR3 region has the DNA TGTGCCACCAGCAGAGGGGCAGCTGGCAGGGAGTACGAGCAGTACTTC.

The chain employs TRBV27 and TRBJ2-1; 10 bases are shared with TRBD2. The CDR3 is 16 residues long. Germline values: CDR1 MNHEY, CDR2 SMNVEV (reference sequence). The V gene end was trimmed by 0 bases and the J gene end by 9 bases; junction bases not matched to a gene: 8. CDR3 in amino acids: CASSLSMLAGVGEQFF. CDR3 DNA sequence: TGTGCCAGCAGTTTATCGATGCTAGCGGGAGTAGGTGAGCAGTTCTTC.

The chain joins TRBV5-1 to TRBJ1-1, with TRBD1 identical over 7 bases. Looked up from germline, CDR1 is SGHRS and CDR2 is YFSETQ. V dropped 1 base and J dropped 6; count of bases not matched to a gene: 9. The length of the CDR3 is 15 residues. This chain's CDR3 is CASSLRAGQTSEAFF. The CDR3 DNA follows: TGCGCCAGCAGCTTGAGGGCGGGACAGACATCTGAAGCTTTCTTT.

This clone showed up just once. V gene TRBV10-3 combines with J gene TRBJ2-5; maybe TRBD1 (5 bases). The CDR3 spans 13 residues. V lost 7 bases, J lost 2 bases, and 11 bases lay in between. Germline V gene lookup returns CDR1 ENHRY and CDR2 SYGVKD. CDR3 sequence reads: CAINGADQETQYF. The CDR3 DNA sequence: TGTGCCATCAATGGGGCTGATCAAGAGACCCAGTACTTC.

The chain is built from TRBV18 and TRBJ1-2; possible D gene TRBD1, 5 bases. V lost 3 bases to trimming and J lost 6 bases, with 17 bases between them. Looked up from germline, CDR1 is KGHSH and CDR2 is LQKENI. CDR3 length: 15 residues. CDR3 sequence: CASSPPTRGLNGYTF. CDR3 nucleotide sequence: TGTGCCAGCTCACCCCCCACCCGGGGGTTAAATGGCTACACCTTC. Based on the CDR3 plus reference TRBV18 and TRBJ1-2, the full variable domain is NAGVMQNPRHLVRRRGQEARLRCSPMKGHSHVYWYRQLPEEGLKFMVYLQKENIIDESGMPKERFSAEFPKEGPSILRIQQVVRGDSAAYFCASSPPTRGLNGYTFGSGTRLTVV.

This clone was seen only once. The chain recombines TRBV5-5 with TRBJ2-3; TRBD2 aligns across 11 bases. The CDR3 loop spans 18 amino acids. V gave up 3 bases and J gave up 3 bases; unmatched junction bases: 12. Germline V lookup: CDR1 SGHKS, CDR2 YYEKEE (reference sequence). The CDR3 sequence is CASSSRLTGLAETDTQYF. CDR3 nucleotide sequence: TGTGCCAGCAGCTCTCGCCTCACGGGACTAGCGGAGACAGATACGCAGTATTTT.